The next 23 T cell receptor beta chains were all read from a single sample in a study of T cells expressing NK-cell markers. TCRdb re-called the 5' RACE reads and shows each CDR3 protein once, DNA omitted. With around 550,000 distinct CDR3 sequences in the sample, the ten largest clones hold around 3.3%. Material: blood T cells: a sorted CD56 or NKG2C T cell subset, CD4+ or CD8+ T cells, or bulk PBMC T cells (not recorded which). The receptors were sampled from a man aged 18 to 30 in good health.

This chain connects TRBV5-1 to TRBJ2-3; TCRdb's D call, TRBD1, is unchecked because there is no DNA. This CDR3 is 14 amino acids long. Germline V gives CDR1 SGHRS, CDR2 YFSETQ. CDR3: CASSRERGADTQYF.

This chain's CDR3 is CSFLRGGTNTGELFF. V gene TRBV20-1 combines with J gene TRBJ2-2; TCRdb's D gene call, TRBD2, goes unchecked for lack of DNA. The CDR3 covers 15 residues. In germline, CDR1 is DFQATT, CDR2 SNEGSKA (reference sequence).

The rearrangement uses TRBV18 and TRBJ2-7. Germline V gene sequence: CDR1 KGHSH, CDR2 LQKENI. This CDR3 region has 12 residues. This chain's CDR3 is CASSPPLEEQYF.

The V and J genes are TRBV20-1 and TRBJ2-3; TCRdb designates TRBD2, a call that cannot be tested without DNA. The CDR3 runs to 16 residues. Per the germline V gene, CDR1 is DFQATT and CDR2 is SNEGSKA (reference sequence). The CDR3 loop reads CSTPPFSSGSTDTQYF.

J is TRBJ2-1 and V is TRBV11-3. Germline CDR1 SGHNT, CDR2 YENEEA. This CDR3 region has 13 residues. CDR3 protein: CASSPTRAGEQFF.

V gene TRBV6-5 combines with J gene TRBJ1-6; TCRdb indicates TRBD1, and absent DNA this call remains unverified. This CDR3 comprises 16 residues. Germline loops: CDR1 MNHEY, CDR2 SVGAGI. This CDR3 is CASSSWTGFGNSPLHF.

The chain uses TRBV14 and TRBJ2-1; with no DNA, the TCRdb D assignment of TRBD2 cannot be verified. The germline gives CDR1 SGHDN, CDR2 FVKESK. The CDR3 runs to 17 residues. The CDR3 loop reads CASSPTIAGGPIGEQFF.

The V gene is TRBV5-6, the J gene TRBJ2-5; TCRdb names TRBD2, which stays unverified in the absence of DNA. This CDR3 contains 15 residues. Germline-derived CDR1 and CDR2 are SGHDT and YYEEEE. Here the CDR3 reads CASNLAREHGETQYF.

V and J are TRBV7-2 and TRBJ1-5. CDR1 is SGHTA, CDR2 FQGNSA, per germline. The CDR3 has 12 residues. The CDR3 reads CASGEDDQPQHF.

This chain's CDR3 is CASSPPGTGGRDTQYF. The gene calls are TRBV18 and TRBJ2-3; the TRBD1 assignment by TCRdb is unverifiable without DNA. The CDR3 runs to 16 residues. Germline CDR1 KGHSH, CDR2 LQKENI.

CDR3 loop: CASTLGSGQGEKLFF. The V and J genes are TRBV5-5 and TRBJ1-4; TCRdb's D gene call, TRBD1, goes unchecked for lack of DNA. The CDR3 is 15 amino acids. Germline CDR1 and CDR2: SGHKS and YYEKEE (reference sequence).

The J gene is TRBJ2-1, the V gene TRBV5-1; no DNA is available, so the TRBD2 call from TCRdb remains unchecked. The CDR3 has 15 residues. Germline V gene sequence: CDR1 SGHRS, CDR2 YFSETQ. CDR3: CASKGGGRDYNEQFF.

V gene TRBV5-8 combines with J gene TRBJ2-3; TCRdb picks TRBD2, but there is no DNA to check that call. Germline loops: CDR1 SGHTS, CDR2 YDEGEE. CDR3 length: 17 residues. CDR3: CASSLGSTGRKTDTQYF.

The V gene is TRBV20-1, the J gene TRBJ2-1; TCRdb reports TRBD2, a call that lacks DNA to check it against. Per the germline V gene, CDR1 is DFQATT and CDR2 is SNEGSKA (reference sequence). The CDR3 has 16 amino acids. CDR3 in amino acids: CSAESRVWENYNEQFF.

This chain connects TRBV5-1 to TRBJ2-1; TCRdb outputs TRBD1, but without DNA this stays unchecked. The CDR3 is 15 residues long. Germline V gene data show CDR1 as SGHRS and CDR2 as YFSETQ. CDR3 amino acids: CASSLGTGPGGEQFF.

The chain has TRBV5-6 and TRBJ2-3; there is no DNA to check the TCRdb D call of TRBD1. This CDR3 region has 17 residues. Germline lookup yields CDR1 SGHDT and CDR2 YYEEEE. CDR3 residues: CASSSMTGGLITDTQYF.

The genes are TRBV20-1 and TRBJ2-1; absent DNA, TCRdb's TRBD2 call cannot be checked. CDR1 and CDR2 (germline): DFQATT, SNEGSKA (reference sequence). The CDR3 sequence is 18 residues long. Here the CDR3 reads CSARARLAGVVSYNEQFF.

V gene TRBV11-1 combines with J gene TRBJ2-2; the D call of TRBD2 rests on TCRdb alone, since no DNA is present to check it. Germline V gene sequence: CDR1 SGHAT, CDR2 FQDESV (reference sequence). The CDR3 runs to 20 residues. The CDR3 reads CASSFVPGLAGEMGTGELFF.

J is TRBJ2-7 and V is TRBV7-3; no DNA is available, so the TRBD1 call from TCRdb remains unchecked. Germline V CDR1 and CDR2: SGHTA, FQGTGA. The CDR3 is 13 residues long. The CDR3 sequence is CASSTRQGHEQYF.

The chain is built from TRBV7-9 and TRBJ2-3; no DNA is available, so the TRBD1 call from TCRdb remains unchecked. Germline V gene lookup returns CDR1 SEHNR and CDR2 FQNEAQ (reference sequence). This CDR3 is built from 15 residues. CDR3 sequence: CASSHTGTGTDTQYF.

The V gene is TRBV27, the J gene TRBJ1-1; the TCRdb call, TRBD1, lacks DNA for checking. The CDR3 runs 15 residues. Germline V CDR1 and CDR2: MNHEY, SMNVEV (reference sequence). The CDR3 here is CASSLLSRGYTEAFF.

The V call is TRBV12-3 or TRBV12-4, the J call TRBJ2-2; no DNA is available, so the TRBD2 call from TCRdb remains unchecked. The CDR3 contains 17 residues. The CDR3 reads CASSFTSGRGGTGELFF.

This sequence joins TRBV3-1 and TRBJ2-5. Germline-derived CDR1 and CDR2 are LGHDT and YNNKEL (reference sequence). This CDR3 is built from 16 residues. CDR3 loop: CASSLRKRGNQETQYF.